The 2 T cell receptor beta chains below all came from one sample that was sequenced in a study of cytomegalovirus exposure and HLA in healthy donors. PCR used 60 Vbeta primers and 13 Jbeta primers. Profiled with immunoSEQ multiplex PCR; TCRdb holds only in-frame clones, not every one. Of some 100,000 clones listed, roughly 74% are singletons. Material for sequencing was PBMCs. Source of these receptors: a woman in her seventies in good health and CMV-seropositive.

This clone has a single count. The V and J genes are TRBV6-5 and TRBJ1-1, with TRBD1 matching over 7 bases. Per germline, CDR1 MNHEY and CDR2 SVGAGI. This CDR3 is 16 amino acids long. J gave up 4 bases and V 0 bases, and 8 bases lay outside the gene matches. The CDR3 sequence: CASSYSTDRVGTEAFF. The CDR3 nucleotides are TGTGCCAGCAGTTACTCCACCGACAGGGTAGGCACTGAAGCTTTCTTT.

The chain recombines TRBV6-5 with TRBJ1-5, with no clear D. Germline V gene data show CDR1 as MNHEY and CDR2 as SVGAGI. V was shortened by 6 bases and J by 6 bases, with 12 bases between the two germline ends. The CDR3 totals 13 residues. CDR3 amino acids: CASSLWSGQPQHF. In DNA form, the CDR3 reads TGTGCCAGCAGCCTCTGGTCGGGTCAGCCCCAGCATTTT.